This T cell receptor beta chain was found in a study of blood T cells in healthy people across ages. A second PCR, run for roughly 7 to 12 cycles, used a sample-barcoded 5' primer plus a J-beta primer mix. With 12 random nucleotides, a template-switch adaptor tagged each individual cDNA molecule. TCRdb reanalysed the 5' RACE reads using MiXCR and keeps one entry per CDR3 protein. This table has 1.5 million to 2 million distinct CDR3 sequences, approximately 28% appearing once. Trimming left V 3 bases short and J 0 bases short, with 9 bases between. Germline values: CDR1 SQVTM, CDR2 ANQGSEA. The CDR3 runs 15 residues. This clonotype was observed many times.

This TCR was sampled from a woman aged 25 to 39 in good health. Sequencing was performed on blood. The chain carries TRBV29-1 and TRBJ2-6; D is unresolved. The DNA for the CDR3 is TGCAGCGTTGACGCACCGAGCTCTGGGGCCAACGTCCTGACTTTC. Its protein product is CSVDAPSSGANVLTF.